These 5 T cell receptor beta chains share one sample of origin, sequenced in a study of vaccination and CD4 T cells after COVID-19. The Oncomine TCR Beta short-read assay was applied to DNA of cultured CD4+ T cells. Each CDR3 protein is one row after TCRdb ran MiXCR on the PCR reads. This table has about 15,000 distinct CDR3 sequences, 45% to 50% appearing once. The treatment is: approximately 10-day PBMC culture with coronavirus spike peptide pools or control peptides (ViraFEST assay). These receptors' antigens are unknown. The material was cultured CD4+ T cells from blood, obtained after SARS-CoV-2 vaccination. Receptors originate from a human donor with COVID-19.

This clonotype was recorded a few times. This chain links TRBV9 with TRBJ1-3; D is undetermined. Trimming removed 4 bases from V and 5 bases from J, with 7 bases in between. The CDR3 loop spans 12 amino acids. CDR1 and CDR2 (germline): SGDLS, YYNGEE. The CDR3 nucleotides read TGTGCCAGCAGCCCTGGTCGAAACACCATATATTTT. It is translated as CASSPGRNTIYF.

The chain links TRBV7-9 to TRBJ1-1, with a possible D match to TRBD1 (5 bases). Germline CDR1 reads SEHNR; CDR2 reads FQNEAQ (reference sequence). The CDR3 runs to 13 residues. Trimming left V 5 bases short and J 8 bases short, with 15 bases between. The CDR3 sequence is CASSPRDPKEAFF. CDR3 sequence (DNA): TGTGCCAGCAGCCCTCGGGACCCAAAGGAAGCTTTCTTT. The variable domain in full, completed from reference TRBV7-9 and TRBJ1-1, reads DTGVSQNPRHKITKRGQNVTFRCDPISEHNRLYWYRQTLGQGPEFLTYFQNEAQLEKSRLLSDRFSAERPKGSFSTLEIQRTEQGDSAMYLCASSPRDPKEAFFGQGTRLTVV.

The J gene is TRBJ2-1, the V gene TRBV7-2; possibly TRBD2 for D (6 bases). V was pared by 2 bases and J by 1 base, with 9 bases between. The CDR3 is 15 residues long. CDR1 SGHTA and CDR2 FQGNSA come from the germline V gene. The CDR3 protein is CASSLNGLSYNEQFF. For the CDR3, the DNA is TGTGCCAGCAGCTTAAATGGACTATCCTACAATGAGCAGTTCTTC.

V is TRBV7-2 and J is TRBJ2-1; tentatively, D is TRBD1 or TRBD2 (5 bases each). Germline values: CDR1 SGHTA, CDR2 FQGNSA. CDR3 length: 14 residues. V was shortened by 2 bases and J by 11 bases, with 16 bases between the two germline ends. The DNA of the CDR3 is TGTGCCAGCAGCTTATCTAAGGCCCCGGGACAGCAGTTCTTC. Its protein product is CASSLSKAPGQQFF. Based on the CDR3 plus reference TRBV7-2 and TRBJ2-1, the full variable domain is GAGVSQSPSNKVTEKGKDVELRCDPISGHTALYWYRQSLGQGLEFLIYFQGNSAPDKSGLPSDRFSAERTGGSVSTLTIQRTQQEDSAVYLCASSLSKAPGQQFFGPGTRLTVL.

The table lists this clonotype with a count of one. The genes are TRBV6-4 and TRBJ2-3, with D perhaps matching TRBD2 (8 bases). V was clipped by 3 bases and J by 10 bases, with 20 bases between them. The CDR3 runs 15 residues. The germline CDR1 and CDR2 sequences are MRHNA and SNTAGT. CDR3 sequence reads: CASSERGGDRASQYF. For the CDR3, the DNA is TGTGCCAGCAGTGAACGGGGGGGGGACAGAGCTTCGCAGTATTTT.